Detailed here is one T cell receptor (beta chain). These data are taken from a study of blood T cell repertoires in COVID-19. Which cohort a participant joined came from the clinical history participants gave. From germline, CDR1 is MNHEY and CDR2 SMNVEV (reference sequence). Trimming left V 1 base short and J 6 bases short, with 15 bases between. CDR3 length: 16 amino acids. Original data processing: Amplifying reference gene primers gave estimates of nucleated cell counts. Measured with immunoSEQ multiplex PCR; TCRdb has only the in-frame clones, and not every one. The V and J calls and clone size are taken from that table; D and trimming were inferred from the DNA. Of 150,000 to 200,000 clones in the sample, more than 85% were seen once.

The chain recombines TRBV27 with TRBJ2-2, with a possible D match to TRBD1 (6 bases). This TCR was sampled from a human donor with acute COVID-19. The donor label of this sample is uncertain. Sequencing used PBMCs or T cells enriched from blood (not recorded which). CDR3 coding DNA: TGTGCCAGCAGTTTATTCACCAGGGGCGCATCCGGGGAGCTGTTTTTT. Its protein product is CASSLFTRGASGELFF.